This record looks at one TCR beta chain sequence and its context. This record belongs to a study of long-term antiretroviral therapy in people with HIV. CDR1 and CDR2 from the germline V gene are SGHDN and FVKESK. The CDR3 covers 17 residues. J was trimmed by 0 bases and V by 5 bases; bases with no gene match: 10. Version v3.0 of the immunoSEQ assay ran at survey level. Clones were sequenced by immunoSEQ multiplex PCR, and TCRdb holds only the in-frame ones, with some missing. The table lists around 40,000 clones, 86% of them singletons. This receptor was identified in a woman in her late teens or twenties with HIV. The starting material was unsorted PBMCs, obtained just before starting antiretroviral therapy. V is TRBV14 and J is TRBJ1-3; the match to TRBD1 covers 7 bases. This chain's CDR3 is CASSDGRQGGSGNTIYF. CDR3 nucleotides: TGTGCCAGCAGCGACGGGAGACAGGGTGGCTCTGGAAACACCATATATTTT.